The rows below give T cell receptor beta chains drawn from one sample of a study of blood T cell repertoires in COVID-19. Here immunoSEQ multiplex PCR was the method, and the copy in TCRdb shows in-frame clones only, minus some. The table has approximately 150,000 clones, around 82% seen once. Sample: peripheral blood. These receptors were taken from a man in his fifties or sixties with active or convalescent COVID-19. Both conserved end residues are part of each CDR3. The order of the fields is V gene, clone size, D gene, J gene, CDR3 DNA, CDR3 protein. D genes are given only for firm matches. Part of the rows lack a size; the others show once, few, many or a class for expanded clones.

TRBV2,-,-,TRBJ2-3,TGTGCCAGCAGTGAGATGGGGAGTGGATGGACAGATACGCAGTATTTT,CASSEMGSGWTDTQYF
TRBV19,-,-,TRBJ2-1,TGTGCCAGTAGTACTGACTGGAGCTCCTACAATGAGCAGTTCTTC,CASSTDWSSYNEQFF
TRBV19,-,TRBD1,TRBJ1-5,TGTGCCAGTAGTATCAATGACAGGGTCAATCAGCCCCAGCATTTT,CASSINDRVNQPQHF
TRBV15,-,-,TRBJ2-1,TGTGCCACCAGCAGAGATTTGAGGGCAGACAATGAGCAGTTCTTC,CATSRDLRADNEQFF
TRBV4-1,few,TRBD2,TRBJ2-2,TGCGCCAGCAGCCAAGAGTCATCTAGCGGGGTGAACACCGGGGAGCTGTTTTTT,CASSQESSSGVNTGELFF
TRBV5-1,once,TRBD1,TRBJ1-2,TGCGCCAGCAGCTTGGCAGACAGGGGTGATGGCTACACCTTC,CASSLADRGDGYTF
TRBV6-2/TRBV6-3,-,-,TRBJ2-4,TGTGCCAGCAGCCCGCTAATTGGTCTAGCCAAAAACATTCAGTACTTC,CASSPLIGLAKNIQYF
TRBV19,-,-,TRBJ1-1,TGTGCCAGTAGTTTGTCGGACATCGGAAACACTGAAGCTTTCTTT,CASSLSDIGNTEAFF
TRBV3-1/TRBV3-2,-,TRBD1,TRBJ1-4,TGTGCCAGCAGCCAACGGACAGGGTCTGAAAAACTGTTTTTT,CASSQRTGSEKLFF
TRBV5-1,-,-,TRBJ2-4,TGCGCCAGCAGCCCCGCTGAGATTTTAGCCAAAAACATTCAGTACTTC,CASSPAEILAKNIQYF
TRBV5-1,-,TRBD1,TRBJ1-2,TGCGCCAGCAGCCTTGGACAGGGCAACGGCTACACCTTC,CASSLGQGNGYTF
TRBV2,-,TRBD1,TRBJ1-2,TGTGCCAGCATCGAACAGGGGGCCGTTAACTATGGCTACACCTTC,CASIEQGAVNYGYTF
TRBV9,few,TRBD2,TRBJ2-3,TGTGCCAGCAGCGCCTCCCCCGGGACTAGCGGGGGGGCAGATACGCAGTATTTT,CASSASPGTSGGADTQYF
TRBV2,few,TRBD2,TRBJ2-1,TGTGCCAGCAGTGAAGTTCTAGCGGGAGCAAATGAGCAGTTCTTC,CASSEVLAGANEQFF
TRBV3-1/TRBV3-2,-,TRBD2,TRBJ2-7,TGTGCCAGCAGCCAAGGACTAGCGGGAGGCTTCGAGCAGTACTTC,CASSQGLAGGFEQYF